This T cell receptor (beta chain) was profiled in a study of human T cells and chemical hapten exposure. On the study more broadly: The upper back received 0.01% DPC by patch testing, with results read at 6 days. Whole-study findings and limits: Significantly more large CDR3 similarity clusters arose among expanded TCRs than among controls. Patch test score rose with PT1 expanded TCR count, significant at thresholds 8, 16 and 32, not 4.

The study used a library that attached unique molecular identifiers to individual cDNA molecules. MiXCR, applied by TCRdb to the RACE reads, yields one record per CDR3 protein. This sample carries some 400,000 distinct CDR3 sequences, 4.8% of them seen once, and the ten largest clones take 2% to 2.5%. Noted time point: patch test 1, 2 weeks after DPC sensitization. Noted treatment: therapeutic diphenylcyclopropenone sensitization with weekly scalp DPC. This clonotype was counted many times. The antigen is unknown. Trimming took off 2 bases at V and 3 bases at J, with 4 bases between the two ends. The CDR3 spans 12 residues. CDR1 MNHNY and CDR2 SVGAGI come from the germline V gene (reference sequence).

Specimen: whole blood, collected in connection with sensitization to the hapten diphenylcyclopropenone (DPC). This chain joins TRBV6-6 and TRBJ1-1; D gene uncertain. The TCR sequence derives from a woman aged 45 to 65 with alopecia areata. Some clones in this sample may be carry-over from other donors' samples. In DNA, the CDR3 is TGTGCCAGCAGTTACCGGGACACTGAAGCTTTCTTT. It encodes CASSYRDTEAFF.